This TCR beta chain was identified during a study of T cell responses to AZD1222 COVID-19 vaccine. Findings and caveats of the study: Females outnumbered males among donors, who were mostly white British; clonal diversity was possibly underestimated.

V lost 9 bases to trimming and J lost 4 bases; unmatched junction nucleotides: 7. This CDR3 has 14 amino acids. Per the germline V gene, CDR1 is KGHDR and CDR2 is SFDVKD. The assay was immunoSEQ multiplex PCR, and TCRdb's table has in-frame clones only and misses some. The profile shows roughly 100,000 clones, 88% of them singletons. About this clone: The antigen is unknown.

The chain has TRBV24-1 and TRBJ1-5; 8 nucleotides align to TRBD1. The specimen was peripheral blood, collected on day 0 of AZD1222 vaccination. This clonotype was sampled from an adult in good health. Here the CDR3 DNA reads TGTGCCACCCAGGGGGCCCTTCGAAATCAGCCCCAGCATTTT. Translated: CATQGALRNQPQHF.